A single count supports the clone carrying this T cell receptor (beta chain). The CDR3 runs to 16 residues. V was pared by 7 bases and J by 1 base, with 8 bases of the junction left unmatched. The data were obtained in a study of tumor-infiltrating lymphocytes in primary liver carcinoma. Starting material of 500 to 600 ng total RNA yielded TCR beta cDNA via a constant-region primer. Slightly modified ARM-PCR with three nested multiplex PCR rounds yielded TCR beta libraries. TRBV1-TRBV30 forward primers paired with a C-beta reverse primer were used in the first two PCR rounds, which ran around 10 cycles each. TCRdb processed the multiplex PCR reads anew with MiXCR; each CDR3 protein has one entry. This table holds 310,000 or so distinct CDR3 sequences, around 50% found once. Unsorted whole blood yielded the blood RNA, and germline DNA was also extracted.

What was sequenced was peripheral blood. The clonotype originates from a woman aged 30 to 39 with primary liver carcinoma and hepatitis B virus infection. The chain employs TRBV12-3 or TRBV12-4 and TRBJ2-2; 8 bases align to TRBD2. This CDR3 reads CASKTGGRKNTGELFF. For the CDR3, the DNA is TGTGCCAGCAAAACGGGGGGGCGGAAGAACACCGGGGAGCTGTTTTTT.